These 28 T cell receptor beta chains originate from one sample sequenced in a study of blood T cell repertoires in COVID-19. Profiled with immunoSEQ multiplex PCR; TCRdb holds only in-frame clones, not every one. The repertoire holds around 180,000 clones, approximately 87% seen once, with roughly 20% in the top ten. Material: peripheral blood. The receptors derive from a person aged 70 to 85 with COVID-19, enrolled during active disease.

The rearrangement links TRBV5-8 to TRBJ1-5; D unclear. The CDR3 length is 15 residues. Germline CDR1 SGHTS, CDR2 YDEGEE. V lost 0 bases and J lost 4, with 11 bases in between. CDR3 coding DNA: TGTGCCAGCAGCTTGGGGAGTAGTGTTAATCAGCCCCAGCATTTT. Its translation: CASSLGSSVNQPQHF.

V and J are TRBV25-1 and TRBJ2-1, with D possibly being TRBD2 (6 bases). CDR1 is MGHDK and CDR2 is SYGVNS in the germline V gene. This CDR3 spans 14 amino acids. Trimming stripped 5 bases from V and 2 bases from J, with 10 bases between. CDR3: CASSYSGAYNEQFF. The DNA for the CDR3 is TGTGCCAGCAGTTATAGCGGTGCCTACAATGAGCAGTTCTTC.

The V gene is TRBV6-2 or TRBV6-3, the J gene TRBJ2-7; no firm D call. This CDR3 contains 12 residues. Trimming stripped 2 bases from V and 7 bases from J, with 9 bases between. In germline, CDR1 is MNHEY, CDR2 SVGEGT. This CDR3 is CASSYPPIEQYF. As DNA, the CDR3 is TGTGCCAGCAGTTACCCGCCTATTGAGCAGTACTTC.

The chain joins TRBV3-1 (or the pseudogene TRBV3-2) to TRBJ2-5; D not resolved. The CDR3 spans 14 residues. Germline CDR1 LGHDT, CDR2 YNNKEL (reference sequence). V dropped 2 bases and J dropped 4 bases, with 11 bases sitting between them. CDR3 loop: CASSQRLGGETQYF. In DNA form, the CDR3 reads TGTGCCAGCAGCCAACGGCTTGGCGGAGAGACCCAGTACTTC.

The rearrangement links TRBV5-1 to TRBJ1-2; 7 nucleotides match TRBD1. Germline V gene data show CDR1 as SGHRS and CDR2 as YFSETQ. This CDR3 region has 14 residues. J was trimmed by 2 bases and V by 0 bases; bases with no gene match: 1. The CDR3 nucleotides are TGCGCCAGCAGCTTGGGGGACAGCAACTATGGCTACACCTTC. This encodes CASSLGDSNYGYTF.

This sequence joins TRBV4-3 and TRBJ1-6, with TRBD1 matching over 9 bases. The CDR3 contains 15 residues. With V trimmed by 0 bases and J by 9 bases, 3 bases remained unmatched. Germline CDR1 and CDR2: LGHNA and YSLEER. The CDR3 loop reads CASSQEGQGVSPLHF. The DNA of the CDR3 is TGCGCCAGCAGCCAAGAGGGACAGGGAGTTTCACCCCTCCACTTT.

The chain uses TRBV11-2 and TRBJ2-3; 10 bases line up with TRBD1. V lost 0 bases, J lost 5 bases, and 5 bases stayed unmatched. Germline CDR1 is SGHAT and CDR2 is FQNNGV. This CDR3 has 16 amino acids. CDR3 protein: CASSLEGTGAIDTQYF. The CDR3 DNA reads TGTGCCAGCAGCTTAGAGGGGACAGGGGCTATAGATACGCAGTATTTT.

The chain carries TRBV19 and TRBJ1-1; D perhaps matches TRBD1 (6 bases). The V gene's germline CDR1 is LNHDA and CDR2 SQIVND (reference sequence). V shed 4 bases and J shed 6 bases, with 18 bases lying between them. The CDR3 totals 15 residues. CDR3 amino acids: CASSRTAGDRAEAFF. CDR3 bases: TGTGCCAGTAGTAGGACAGCTGGGGATAGGGCTGAAGCTTTCTTT.

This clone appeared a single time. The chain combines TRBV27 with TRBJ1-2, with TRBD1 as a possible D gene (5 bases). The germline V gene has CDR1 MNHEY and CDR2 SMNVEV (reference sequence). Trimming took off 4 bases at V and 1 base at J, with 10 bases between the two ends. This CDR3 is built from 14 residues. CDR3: CASSSLTVNYGYTF. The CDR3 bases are TGTGCCAGCAGTTCCTTGACAGTTAACTATGGCTACACCTTC.

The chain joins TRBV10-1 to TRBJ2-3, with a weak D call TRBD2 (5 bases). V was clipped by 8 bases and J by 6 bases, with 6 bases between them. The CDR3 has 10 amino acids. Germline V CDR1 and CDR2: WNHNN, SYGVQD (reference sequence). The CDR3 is CASPGDTQYF. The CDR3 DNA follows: TGCGCCAGCCCGGGGGATACGCAGTATTTT.

CDR3: CAISESDSGEQETQYF. In nucleotides, the CDR3 is TGTGCCATCAGTGAGTCGGATAGCGGGGAGCAAGAGACCCAGTACTTC. This sequence joins TRBV10-3 and TRBJ2-5, with 8 bases lining up with TRBD2. The germline CDR1 and CDR2 sequences are ENHRY and SYGVKD. The CDR3 consists of 16 residues. V lost 0 bases and J lost 2; bases outside the gene matches: 5.

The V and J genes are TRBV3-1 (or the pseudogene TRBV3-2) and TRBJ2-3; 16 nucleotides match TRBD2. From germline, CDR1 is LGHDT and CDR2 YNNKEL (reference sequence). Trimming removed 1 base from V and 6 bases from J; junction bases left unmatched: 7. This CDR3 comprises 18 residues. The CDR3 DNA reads TGTGCCAGCAGCCAAGGGACGGCGGGACTAGCGGGAGGGGATACGCAGTATTTT. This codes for CASSQGTAGLAGGDTQYF.

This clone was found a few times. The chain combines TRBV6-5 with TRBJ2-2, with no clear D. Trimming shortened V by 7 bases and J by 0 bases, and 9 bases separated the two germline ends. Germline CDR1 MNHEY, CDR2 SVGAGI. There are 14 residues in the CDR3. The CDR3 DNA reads TGTGCCAGCAAAACAGCTTCGAACACCGGGGAGCTGTTTTTT. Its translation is CASKTASNTGELFF.

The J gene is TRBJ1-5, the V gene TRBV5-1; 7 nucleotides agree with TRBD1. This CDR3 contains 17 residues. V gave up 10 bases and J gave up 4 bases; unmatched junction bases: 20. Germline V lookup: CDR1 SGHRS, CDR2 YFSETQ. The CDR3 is CAGARDGGQKVNQPQHF. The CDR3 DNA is TGCGCCGGGGCGAGAGACGGGGGACAGAAGGTGAATCAGCCCCAGCATTTT.

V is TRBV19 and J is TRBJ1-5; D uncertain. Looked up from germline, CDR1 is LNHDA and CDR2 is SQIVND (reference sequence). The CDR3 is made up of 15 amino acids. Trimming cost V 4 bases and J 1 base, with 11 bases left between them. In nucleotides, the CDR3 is TGTGCCAGTAGTAGGAACGGGGAGAGCAATCAGCCCCAGCATTTT. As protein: CASSRNGESNQPQHF. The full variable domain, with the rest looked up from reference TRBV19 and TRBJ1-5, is DGGITQSPKYLFRKEGQNVTLSCEQNLNHDAMYWYRQDPGQGLRLIYYSQIVNDFQKGDIAEGYSVSREKKESFPLTVTSAQKNPTAFYLCASSRNGESNQPQHFGDGTRLSIL.

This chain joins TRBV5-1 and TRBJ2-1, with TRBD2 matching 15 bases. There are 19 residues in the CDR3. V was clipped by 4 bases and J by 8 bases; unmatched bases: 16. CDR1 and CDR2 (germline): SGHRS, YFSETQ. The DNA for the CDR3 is TGCGCCAGCAGCCGAACGGGACTAGCGGGAGGCGCCTCTTACGATGAGCAGTTCTTC. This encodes CASSRTGLAGGASYDEQFF.

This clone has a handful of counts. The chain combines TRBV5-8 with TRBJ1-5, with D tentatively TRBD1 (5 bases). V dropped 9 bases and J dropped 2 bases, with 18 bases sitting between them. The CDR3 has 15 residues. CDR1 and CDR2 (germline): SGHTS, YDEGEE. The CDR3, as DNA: TGTGCCACCCAACGGAGGGGTAAGGGCAATCAGCCCCAGCATTTT. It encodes CATQRRGKGNQPQHF.

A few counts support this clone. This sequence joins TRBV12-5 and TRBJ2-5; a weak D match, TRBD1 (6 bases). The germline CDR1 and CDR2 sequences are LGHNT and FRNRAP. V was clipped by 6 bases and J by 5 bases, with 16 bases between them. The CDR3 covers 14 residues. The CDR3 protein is CASGVGGRGETQYF. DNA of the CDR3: TGTGCTAGTGGGGTCGGAGGCAGGGGTGAGACCCAGTACTTC.

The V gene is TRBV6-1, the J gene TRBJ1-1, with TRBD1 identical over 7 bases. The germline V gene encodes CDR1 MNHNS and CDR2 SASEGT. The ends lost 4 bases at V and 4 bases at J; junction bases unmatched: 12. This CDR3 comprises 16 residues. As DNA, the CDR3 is TGTGCCAGCAGTGCAACCGACAGGGCGGGTGGCACTGAAGCTTTCTTT. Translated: CASSATDRAGGTEAFF.

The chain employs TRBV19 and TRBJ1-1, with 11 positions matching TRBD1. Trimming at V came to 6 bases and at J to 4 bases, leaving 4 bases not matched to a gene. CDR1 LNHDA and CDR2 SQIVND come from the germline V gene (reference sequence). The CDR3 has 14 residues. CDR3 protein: CASSHGTGGTEAFF. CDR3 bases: TGTGCCAGTAGCCACGGGACAGGGGGCACTGAAGCTTTCTTT.

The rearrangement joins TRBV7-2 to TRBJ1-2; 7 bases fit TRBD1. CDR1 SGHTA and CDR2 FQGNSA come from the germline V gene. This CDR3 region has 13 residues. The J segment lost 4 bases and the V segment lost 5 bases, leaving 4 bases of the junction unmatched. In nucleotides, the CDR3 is TGTGCCAGCAGCAAGGACAGGTCCTATGGCTACACCTTC. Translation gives CASSKDRSYGYTF.

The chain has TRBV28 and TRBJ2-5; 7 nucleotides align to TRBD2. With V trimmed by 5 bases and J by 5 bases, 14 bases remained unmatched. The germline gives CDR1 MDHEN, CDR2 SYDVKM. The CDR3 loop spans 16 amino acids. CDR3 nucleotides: TGTGCCAGCAGTACAATTGGACTGGGGGGAGGGGAGACCCAGTACTTC. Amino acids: CASSTIGLGGGETQYF.

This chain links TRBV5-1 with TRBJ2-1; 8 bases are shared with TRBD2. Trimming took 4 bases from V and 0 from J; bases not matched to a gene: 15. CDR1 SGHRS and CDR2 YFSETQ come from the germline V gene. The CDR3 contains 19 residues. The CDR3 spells CASSGAGLAGLSSYNEQFF. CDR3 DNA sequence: TGCGCCAGCAGCGGGGCAGGGCTAGCGGGCCTGAGCTCCTACAATGAGCAGTTCTTC.

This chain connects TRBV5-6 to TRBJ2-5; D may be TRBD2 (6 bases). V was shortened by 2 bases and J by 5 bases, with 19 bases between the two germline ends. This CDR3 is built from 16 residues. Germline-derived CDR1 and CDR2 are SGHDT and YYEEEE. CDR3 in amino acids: CASSFPGGSVGETQYF. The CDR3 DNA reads TGTGCCAGCAGCTTCCCCGGGGGATCGGTAGGGGAGACCCAGTACTTC.

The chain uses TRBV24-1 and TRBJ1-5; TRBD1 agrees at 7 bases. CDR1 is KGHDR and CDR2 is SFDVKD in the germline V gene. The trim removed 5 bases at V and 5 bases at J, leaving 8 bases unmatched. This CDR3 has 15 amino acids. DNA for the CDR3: TGTGCCACCAGTGCCGGGACAGTGGGTCATCAGCCCCAGCATTTT. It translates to CATSAGTVGHQPQHF.

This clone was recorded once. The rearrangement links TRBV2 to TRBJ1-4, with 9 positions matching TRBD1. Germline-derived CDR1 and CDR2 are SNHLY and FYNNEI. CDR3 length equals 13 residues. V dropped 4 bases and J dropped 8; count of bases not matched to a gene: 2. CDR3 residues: CASSGDREEKLFF. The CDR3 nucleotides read TGTGCCAGCAGTGGGGACAGGGAGGAAAAACTGTTTTTT.

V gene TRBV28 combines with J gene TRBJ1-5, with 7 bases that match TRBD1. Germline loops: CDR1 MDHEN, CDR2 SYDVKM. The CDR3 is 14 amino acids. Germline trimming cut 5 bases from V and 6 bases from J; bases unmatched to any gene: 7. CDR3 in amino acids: CASSTRQGGQPQHF. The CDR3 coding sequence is TGTGCCAGCAGTACCCGACAGGGAGGTCAGCCCCAGCATTTT.

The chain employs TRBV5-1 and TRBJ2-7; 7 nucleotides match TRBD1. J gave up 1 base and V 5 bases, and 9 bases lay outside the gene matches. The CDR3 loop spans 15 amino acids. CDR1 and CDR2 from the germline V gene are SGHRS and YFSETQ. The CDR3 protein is CASRLSGTASYEQYF. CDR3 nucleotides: TGCGCCAGCAGATTATCCGGGACAGCATCCTACGAGCAGTACTTC.